This T cell receptor beta chain came from a study of CD8 T cells in acute hepatitis C reinfection. Time point in this sample: naive CD8 control sorted from an acute-time-point sample. As concerns this clone: Its antigen is unidentified.

General study findings and limits: Follow-up repertoires were missing for chronically infected subjects. Preferential TRBV04 and TRBV06 usage appeared in all groups and was not explained by the naive pool. Regardless of outcome, 10 to 15 public clonotypes appeared, one using V04-02/J02-02. NS3-1073 specific repertoires were highly diverse across all groups.

CDR3 length: 13 amino acids. Trimming left V 1 base short and J 4 bases short, with 7 bases between. CDR1 is SGHNT and CDR2 is YYREEE in the germline V gene (reference sequence). Measured with immunoSEQ multiplex PCR; TCRdb has only the in-frame clones, and not every one. The table lists about 38,000 clones, more than 75% of them singletons. The sample taken for sequencing was naive CD8+ T cells from PBMCs. This rearrangement joins TRBV5-4 to TRBJ2-3; D gene ambiguous. The sequence was collected from a man aged 30-40 years with chronic hepatitis C. CDR3 coding DNA: TGTGCCAGCAGCTTGTGGTGGGCAGATACGCAGTATTTT. It is translated as CASSLWWADTQYF.